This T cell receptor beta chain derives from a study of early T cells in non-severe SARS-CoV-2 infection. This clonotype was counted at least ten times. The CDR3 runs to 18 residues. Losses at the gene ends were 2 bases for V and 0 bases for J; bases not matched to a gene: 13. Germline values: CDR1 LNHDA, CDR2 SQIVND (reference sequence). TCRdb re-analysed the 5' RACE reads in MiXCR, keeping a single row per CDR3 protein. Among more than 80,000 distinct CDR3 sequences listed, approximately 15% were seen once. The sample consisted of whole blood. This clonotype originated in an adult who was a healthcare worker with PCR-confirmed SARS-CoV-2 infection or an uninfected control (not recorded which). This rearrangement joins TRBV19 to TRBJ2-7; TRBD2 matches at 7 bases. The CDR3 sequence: CASSIRPPGGFSSYEQYF. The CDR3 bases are TGTGCCAGTAGTATAAGGCCCCCGGGAGGCTTTAGCTCCTACGAGCAGTACTTC.